The source of this T cell receptor (beta chain) is a study of blood T cells in healthy people across ages. It was with a sample-barcoded 5' primer and a J-beta primer mix that a second PCR of roughly 6 to 12 cycles was run. From the 5' RACE reads, TCRdb called clonotypes with MiXCR, one entry per CDR3 protein. In the table there are about 930,000 distinct CDR3 sequences, roughly 28% of which are singletons. This CDR3 has 15 residues. Germline V lookup: CDR1 SGHKS, CDR2 YYEKEE (reference sequence). Between the trimmed V and J ends, which lost 3 bases and 0 bases, there was a span of 10 bases. Separately, the same data were catalogued under a study of T cells of mothers and their children.

Material for sequencing was blood. V is TRBV5-5 and J is TRBJ2-4, with D unresolved. This sequence was found in a woman aged 40 to 55 in good health. The CDR3 region has the DNA TGTGCCAGCAGCTCCCAGGCTGTAGCCAAAAACATTCAGTACTTC. Translated, it gives CASSSQAVAKNIQYF.